Listed here are 32 T cell receptor beta chains from one sample, sequenced in a study of OX40 agonist ivuxolimab in advanced cancers. Clones were read by immunoSEQ multiplex PCR, and TCRdb kept only the in-frame ones, dropping some. The sample lists 55,000 to 75,000 clones, approximately 91% occurring once. The specimen was CD4+ or CD8+ T cells sorted from blood, collected in a trial of the OX40 agonist ivuxolimab. Receptors were obtained from an adult with an advanced solid tumor such as melanoma, head and neck, liver or kidney cancer.

V and J are TRBV5-8 and TRBJ1-1, with D perhaps matching TRBD1 (5 bases). The CDR3 runs 14 residues. V shed 4 bases and J shed 6 bases, with 16 bases lying between them. CDR1 is SGHTS and CDR2 is YDEGEE in the germline V gene. The CDR3 nucleotides are TGTGCCAGCAGCCCTAGAGACAGCTCACCTGAAGCTTTCTTT. Translated, it gives CASSPRDSSPEAFF.

V usage is TRBV11-2 and J usage is TRBJ1-2, with D uncertain. V was trimmed by 3 bases and J by 3 bases, leaving 8 bases between them. There are 13 residues in the CDR3. Germline V CDR1 and CDR2: SGHAT, FQNNGV. Here the CDR3 reads CASSFIGYYGYTF. CDR3 nucleotides: TGTGCCAGCAGCTTTATAGGTTACTATGGCTACACCTTC.

The chain couples TRBV5-1 to TRBJ2-1; a weak D match, TRBD2 (8 bases). The CDR3 contains 19 residues. V lost 4 bases to trimming and J lost 6 bases, with 29 bases between them. In germline, CDR1 is SGHRS, CDR2 YFSETQ. The CDR3 spells CASSLLRDSLHGTSNEQFF. For the CDR3, the DNA is TGCGCCAGCAGCCTATTACGGGACAGCCTACACGGGACTAGCAATGAGCAGTTCTTC. The full variable domain, in which reference TRBV5-1 and TRBJ2-1 provide the parts outside the CDR3, is KAGVTQTPRYLIKTRGQQVTLSCSPISGHRSVSWYQQTPGQGLQFLFEYFSETQRNKGNFPGRFSGRQFSNSRSEMNVSTLELGDSALYLCASSLLRDSLHGTSNEQFFGPGTRLTVL.

This chain links TRBV28 with TRBJ1-4, with D maybe TRBD1 (6 bases). The germline V gene has CDR1 MDHEN and CDR2 SYDVKM. The V gene lost 2 bases and the J gene lost 8 bases, with 15 bases spanning the gap. CDR3 length: 15 amino acids. CDR3 loop: CASSLAQPGGEKLFF. CDR3 DNA sequence: TGTGCCAGCAGTTTAGCCCAGCCGGGGGGCGAAAAACTGTTTTTT.

There are a few counts of this clone. The rearrangement links TRBV4-2 to TRBJ2-7; no definite D call. CDR3 length: 15 amino acids. V was trimmed by 0 bases and J by 0 bases, leaving 9 bases between them. Per the germline V gene, CDR1 is LGHNA and CDR2 is YNFKEQ. The CDR3 protein is CASSQDLGVSYEQYF. The DNA for the CDR3 is TGTGCCAGCAGCCAAGATTTGGGTGTCTCCTACGAGCAGTACTTC.

V and J are TRBV4-2 and TRBJ1-4; no clear D. V gave up 1 base and J gave up 0 bases, with 9 bases separating them. Germline-derived CDR1 and CDR2 are LGHNA and YNFKEQ. The length of the CDR3 is 16 residues. The CDR3 protein is CASSQADRATNEKLFF. The CDR3 DNA reads as TGTGCCAGCAGCCAAGCGGACCGGGCAACTAATGAAAAACTGTTTTTT.

This clone was counted a single time. The rearrangement uses TRBV28 and TRBJ2-1, with D perhaps TRBD1 (6 bases). Trimming took off 2 bases at V and 7 bases at J, with 15 bases between the two ends. CDR1 is MDHEN, CDR2 SYDVKM, per germline. The CDR3 totals 15 residues. CDR3 DNA sequence: TGTGCCAGCAGTTTAGGGGGCTTTACACGGAATGAGCAGTTCTTC. Translated, it gives CASSLGGFTRNEQFF. The full variable domain, its missing parts supplied by reference TRBV28 and TRBJ2-1, is DVKVTQSSRYLVKRTGEKVFLECVQDMDHENMFWYRQDPGLGLRLIYFSYDVKMKEKGDIPEGYSVSREKKERFSLILESASTNQTSMYLCASSLGGFTRNEQFFGPGTRLTVL.

The rearrangement joins TRBV5-6 to TRBJ2-7, with 9 nucleotides matching TRBD1. CDR3 size: 15 residues. Per germline, CDR1 SGHDT and CDR2 YYEEEE. Losses at the gene ends were 0 bases for V and 1 base for J; bases not matched to a gene: 2. For the CDR3, the DNA is TGTGCCAGCAGCTTGGAGGGACAGGGATCCTACGAGCAGTACTTC. This codes for CASSLEGQGSYEQYF.

The chain combines TRBV18 with TRBJ2-1, with D unclear. Germline values: CDR1 KGHSH, CDR2 LQKENI. Trimming stripped 3 bases from V and 10 bases from J, with 19 bases between. The CDR3 sequence is 15 residues long. For the CDR3, the DNA is TGTGCCAGCTCACCGGGCGGTGTTGGGTTTGAGGAGCAGTTCTTC. Translating gives CASSPGGVGFEEQFF.

V and J are TRBV7-2 and TRBJ2-5, with TRBD1 matching 10 bases. The CDR3 is made up of 17 amino acids. The germline V gene encodes CDR1 SGHTA and CDR2 FQGNSA. V lost 5 bases to trimming and J lost 2 bases; unmatched junction nucleotides: 11. This CDR3 is CASSLPGQGMRQETQYF. Here the CDR3 DNA reads TGTGCCAGCAGCCTGCCGGGACAGGGGATGAGGCAAGAGACCCAGTACTTC.

This chain uses TRBV2 with TRBJ2-1; 11 nucleotides match TRBD2. The trim removed 5 bases at V and 8 bases at J, leaving 14 bases unmatched. CDR3 length: 17 residues. The V gene's germline CDR1 is SNHLY and CDR2 FYNNEI. CDR3 protein: CASSYSLTSGAKYEQFF. In DNA form, the CDR3 reads TGTGCCAGCAGTTATAGTTTGACTAGCGGGGCTAAGTATGAGCAGTTCTTC.

Only one count was recorded for this clone. The rearrangement links TRBV7-2 to TRBJ2-6; D is possibly TRBD2 (6 bases). CDR1 is SGHTA, CDR2 FQGNSA, per germline. The CDR3 is 14 residues long. V lost 7 bases, J lost 2 bases, and 9 bases lay in between. The DNA of the CDR3 is TGTGCCAGCAACGGGGGTCCTGGGGCCAACGTCCTGACTTTC. This sequence encodes CASNGGPGANVLTF.

The gene calls are TRBV27 and TRBJ2-7, with D hard to call. V was cut by 3 bases and J by 0 bases, with 12 bases left in between. This CDR3 is 15 amino acids long. Germline V CDR1 and CDR2: MNHEY, SMNVEV (reference sequence). CDR3 loop: CASSLMVSRSYEQYF. CDR3 bases: TGTGCCAGCAGTTTGATGGTATCCCGCTCCTACGAGCAGTACTTC.

The chain recombines TRBV7-2 with TRBJ2-7; 7 nucleotides align to TRBD2. This CDR3 region has 14 residues. The junction had 4 bases not matched to a gene; V was cut back by 5 bases and J by 0 bases. Germline lookup yields CDR1 SGHTA and CDR2 FQGNSA. The CDR3: CASSRTGGSYEQYF. Written as DNA, the CDR3 is TGTGCCAGCAGCCGGACGGGAGGCTCCTACGAGCAGTACTTC.

The chain links TRBV19 to TRBJ2-1, with 12 bases aligning to TRBD2. Germline assignment: CDR1 LNHDA and CDR2 SQIVND (reference sequence). The CDR3 consists of 15 residues. V dropped 5 bases and J dropped 7; count of bases not matched to a gene: 6. DNA for the CDR3: TGTGCCAGTAGTGGGGGACTAGCGGGCTTGAATGAGCAGTTCTTC. It encodes CASSGGLAGLNEQFF.

The chain uses TRBV5-1 and TRBJ2-3; no definite D call. The CDR3 runs to 17 residues. Trimming stripped 4 bases from V and 1 base from J, with 19 bases between. The germline gives CDR1 SGHRS, CDR2 YFSETQ. The CDR3 protein is CASSRLVGKLRTDTQYF. CDR3 nucleotide sequence: TGCGCCAGCAGCCGACTTGTGGGCAAGCTTCGCACAGATACGCAGTATTTT.

The chain combines TRBV19 with TRBJ2-1; D remains unclear. V gave up 3 bases and J gave up 1 base, with 7 bases separating them. The CDR3 is made up of 14 amino acids. CDR1 LNHDA and CDR2 SQIVND come from the germline V gene (reference sequence). DNA of the CDR3: TGTGCCAGTAGTATCAGTGGGTCCTACAATGAGCAGTTCTTC. Its translation is CASSISGSYNEQFF.

This clone was detected only once. The V and J genes are TRBV11-1 and TRBJ1-3; 7 bases match TRBD1. The CDR3 totals 16 residues. After removal of 5 bases from V and 0 bases from J, the junction contained 7 bases not matched to a gene. Germline values: CDR1 SGHAT, CDR2 FQDESV (reference sequence). CDR3 sequence: CASSLTGAHSGNTIYF. The CDR3 nucleotides read TGTGCCAGCAGCCTAACAGGGGCCCACTCTGGAAACACCATATATTTT. The complete variable domain, with remaining parts taken from reference TRBV11-1 and TRBJ1-3, reads EAEVAQSPRYKITEKSQAVAFWCDPISGHATLYWYRQILGQGPELLVQFQDESVVDDSQLPKDRFSAERLKGVDSTLKIQPAELGDSAMYLCASSLTGAHSGNTIYFGEGSWLTVV.

The genes are TRBV6-1 and TRBJ1-1, with D unclear. The CDR3 runs 14 residues. Germline V gene sequence: CDR1 MNHNS, CDR2 SASEGT. Between the trimmed V and J ends, which lost 7 bases and 2 bases, there was a span of 14 bases. In DNA, the CDR3 is TGTGCCAGCACCCTAACGGACTTAAACACTGAAGCTTTCTTT. Translating gives CASTLTDLNTEAFF.

The chain carries TRBV4-2 and TRBJ2-2, with D possibly TRBD1 on 6 matching bases. Germline V gives CDR1 LGHNA, CDR2 YNFKEQ. This CDR3 is 15 amino acids long. The V and J ends lost 0 bases and 7 bases respectively, with 12 bases between them. In DNA form, the CDR3 reads TGTGCCAGCAGCCAAGAGCGAGGGGGTAGCGGGGAGCTGTTTTTT. Protein product: CASSQERGGSGELFF.

J is TRBJ2-2 and V is TRBV2, with 9 bases fitting TRBD2. With V trimmed by 4 bases and J by 4 bases, 4 bases remained unmatched. The CDR3 is 15 residues long. Germline V gene sequence: CDR1 SNHLY, CDR2 FYNNEI. The CDR3 nucleotides are TGTGCCAGCAGTGCGCTAGCGGGGCCCACCGGGGAGCTGTTTTTT. Translation: CASSALAGPTGELFF.

V is TRBV30 and J is TRBJ1-6; no firm D call. The CDR3 spans 13 residues. CDR1 is GTSNPN, CDR2 SVGIG, per germline (reference sequence). Trimming pared 4 bases from V and 9 bases from J, leaving 13 bases between. DNA of the CDR3: TGTGCCTGGACCCGGGGAGTGCGTTCACCCCTCCACTTT. This gives the protein CAWTRGVRSPLHF.

J is TRBJ2-7 and V is TRBV29-1, with TRBD2 identical over 7 bases. V trimming: 7 bases; J trimming: 7 bases; junction bases outside the gene matches: 13. The length of the CDR3 is 13 residues. Germline V gene sequence: CDR1 SQVTM, CDR2 ANQGSEA. The CDR3 coding sequence is TGCAGCGCTGGGTCGGCGGGAGAGCGGGAGCAGTACTTC. Its translation is CSAGSAGEREQYF.

This rearrangement joins TRBV28 to TRBJ1-1; D unclear. This CDR3 has 12 residues. V shed 6 bases and J shed 1 base, with 6 bases lying between them. The germline CDR1 and CDR2 sequences are MDHEN and SYDVKM. The DNA of the CDR3 is TGTGCCAGCAGGGTCAGGAACACTGAAGCTTTCTTT. Residues: CASRVRNTEAFF.

The chain carries TRBV2 and TRBJ1-2; D is ambiguous. The V end was cut by 6 bases, the J end by 4 bases, with 12 bases between. Germline CDR1 reads SNHLY; CDR2 reads FYNNEI. This CDR3 comprises 13 residues. The CDR3 bases are TGTGCCAGCAGGGCCGACGGAGTCTATGGCTACACCTTC. The encoded protein is CASRADGVYGYTF.

This clone has just a few counts. The CDR3 bases are TGTGCCAGCAGCTTAGGACGGAACATTCAGTACTTC. It translates to CASSLGRNIQYF. The chain has TRBV7-2 and TRBJ2-4; D uncertain. The CDR3 is 12 residues long. The germline CDR1 and CDR2 sequences are SGHTA and FQGNSA. The ends were cut back, 1 base at V and 7 bases at J, with 5 bases in the middle.

CDR3 DNA: TGCGCCAGCAGCTCCCTAGCGGGAGTGGCTGATACGCAGTATTTT. It translates to CASSSLAGVADTQYF. The rearrangement links TRBV5-1 to TRBJ2-3, with TRBD2 identical over 10 bases. CDR3 length equals 15 residues. Germline values: CDR1 SGHRS, CDR2 YFSETQ. V was clipped by 3 bases and J by 6 bases; unmatched bases: 7. Full variable domain (outside the CDR3, taken from reference TRBV5-1 and TRBJ2-3): KAGVTQTPRYLIKTRGQQVTLSCSPISGHRSVSWYQQTPGQGLQFLFEYFSETQRNKGNFPGRFSGRQFSNSRSEMNVSTLELGDSALYLCASSSLAGVADTQYFGPGTRLTVL.

Here the CDR3 reads CASSQDRNLKPYQETQYF. CDR3 nucleotide sequence: TGTGCCAGCAGCCAAGACAGAAATTTAAAACCGTACCAAGAGACCCAGTACTTC. The chain recombines TRBV4-2 with TRBJ2-5; D unclear. The CDR3 length is 18 residues. Deletions cut 0 bases from V and 0 bases from J, with 17 bases between. Germline V gives CDR1 LGHNA, CDR2 YNFKEQ.

The V gene is TRBV4-3, the J gene TRBJ2-3; D ambiguous. The ends were cut back, 1 base at V and 5 bases at J, with 7 bases in the middle. Germline CDR1 and CDR2: LGHNA and YSLEER. This CDR3 has 13 amino acids. The CDR3 region is CASSQGAQDTQYF. The CDR3 coding sequence is TGCGCCAGCAGCCAAGGGGCGCAAGATACGCAGTATTTT.

This chain joins TRBV18 and TRBJ1-4; TRBD1 matches 9 bases. The CDR3 totals 16 residues. Germline values: CDR1 KGHSH, CDR2 LQKENI. Trimming removed 3 bases from V and 0 bases from J; junction bases left unmatched: 2. The CDR3 DNA is TGTGCCAGCTCACCCAGACAGGGGGCAACTAATGAAAAACTGTTTTTT. It is translated as CASSPRQGATNEKLFF.

This clone was found once. The chain links TRBV30 to TRBJ1-3, with TRBD1 identical over 10 bases. This CDR3 region has 14 residues. V lost 1 base and J lost 4; bases outside the gene matches: 1. Per germline, CDR1 GTSNPN and CDR2 SVGIG (reference sequence). CDR3 residues: CAWSGTGGGNTIYF. In DNA, the CDR3 is TGTGCCTGGAGTGGGACAGGGGGGGGAAACACCATATATTTT.

The chain uses TRBV11-3 and TRBJ1-3; D might be TRBD1 (6 bases). The CDR3 is 17 amino acids. The germline gives CDR1 SGHNT, CDR2 YENEEA. Trimming removed 4 bases from V and 1 base from J, with 17 bases in between. This CDR3 reads CASSYDGGGASGNTIYF. For the CDR3, the DNA is TGTGCCAGCAGCTACGACGGGGGGGGCGCGTCTGGAAACACCATATATTTT.